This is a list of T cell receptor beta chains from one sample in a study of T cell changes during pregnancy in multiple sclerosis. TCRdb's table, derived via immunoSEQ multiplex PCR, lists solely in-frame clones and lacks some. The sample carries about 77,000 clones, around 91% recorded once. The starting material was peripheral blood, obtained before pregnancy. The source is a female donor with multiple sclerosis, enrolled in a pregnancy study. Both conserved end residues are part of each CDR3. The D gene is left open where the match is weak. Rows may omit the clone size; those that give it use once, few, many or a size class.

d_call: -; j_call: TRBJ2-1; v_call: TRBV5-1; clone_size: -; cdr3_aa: CASSSRGANEQFF; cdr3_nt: TGCGCCAGCAGCTCCAGGGGAGCGAATGAGCAGTTCTTC
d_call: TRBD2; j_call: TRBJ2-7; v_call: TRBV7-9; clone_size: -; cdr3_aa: CASTPGGNRIYEQYF; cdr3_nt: TGTGCCAGCACCCCCGGGGGGAACAGAATCTACGAGCAGTACTTC
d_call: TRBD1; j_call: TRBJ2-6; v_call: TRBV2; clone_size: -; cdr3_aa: CASSEPGQDIRSGANVLTF; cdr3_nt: TGTGCCAGCAGTGAACCCGGACAGGACATACGTTCTGGGGCCAACGTCCTGACTTTC
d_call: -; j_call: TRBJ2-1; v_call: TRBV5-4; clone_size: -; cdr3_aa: CASSPLVGGQRWFF; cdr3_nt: TGTGCCAGCAGCCCCTTGGTTGGGGGCCAAAGGTGGTTCTTC
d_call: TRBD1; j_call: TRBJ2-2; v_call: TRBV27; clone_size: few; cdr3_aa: CASTYGTETGELFF; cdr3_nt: TGTGCCAGCACTTATGGGACAGAGACCGGGGAGCTGTTTTTT
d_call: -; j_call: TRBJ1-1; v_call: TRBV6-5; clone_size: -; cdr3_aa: CASSYSVTGNTEAFF; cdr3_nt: TGTGCCAGCAGTTACTCCGTTACCGGGAACACTGAAGCTTTCTTT
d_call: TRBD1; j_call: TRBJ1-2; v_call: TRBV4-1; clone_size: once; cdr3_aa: CASSLNRGSYGYTF; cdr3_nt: TGCGCCAGCAGCCTAAACAGGGGGTCCTATGGCTACACCTTC
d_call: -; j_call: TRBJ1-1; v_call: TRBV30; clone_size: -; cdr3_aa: CARLSRGNTEAFF; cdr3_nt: TGTGCCCGCTTAAGTCGAGGGAACACTGAAGCTTTCTTT
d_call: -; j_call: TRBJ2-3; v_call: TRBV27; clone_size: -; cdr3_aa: CASSLRGEGTDTQYF; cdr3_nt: TGTGCCAGCAGTTTACGCGGGGAAGGCACAGATACGCAGTATTTT
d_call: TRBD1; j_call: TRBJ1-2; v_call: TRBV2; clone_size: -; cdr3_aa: CASSPDRAALVGYGYTF; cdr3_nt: TGTGCCAGCAGTCCTGACAGGGCCGCGCTTGTGGGCTATGGCTACACCTTC
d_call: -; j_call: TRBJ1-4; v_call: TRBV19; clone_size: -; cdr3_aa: CASRSDRGSEKLFF; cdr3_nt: TGTGCCAGTAGGTCGGACCGCGGGTCTGAAAAACTGTTTTTT
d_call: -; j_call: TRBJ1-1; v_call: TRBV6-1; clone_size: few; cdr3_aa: CASRQTGHNTEAFF; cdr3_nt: TGTGCCAGCAGACAAACAGGACATAACACTGAAGCTTTCTTT
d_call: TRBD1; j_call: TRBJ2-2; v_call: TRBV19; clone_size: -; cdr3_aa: CASSRTGYTGELFF; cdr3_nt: TGTGCCAGTAGCCGGACAGGGTATACCGGGGAGCTGTTTTTT
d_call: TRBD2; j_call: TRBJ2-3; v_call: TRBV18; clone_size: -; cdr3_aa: CASSPQGTSGGTDTQYF; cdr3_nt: TGTGCCAGCTCACCACAAGGGACTAGCGGGGGTACAGATACGCAGTATTTT
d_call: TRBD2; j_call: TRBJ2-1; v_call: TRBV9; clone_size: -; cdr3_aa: CASSVVSGGYNEQFF; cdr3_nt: TGTGCCAGCAGCGTAGTTAGCGGGGGATACAATGAGCAGTTCTTC
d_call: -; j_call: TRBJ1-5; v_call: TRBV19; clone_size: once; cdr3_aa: CASSTSEAPNQPQHF; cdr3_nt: TGTGCCAGTAGTACCTCGGAGGCCCCCAATCAGCCCCAGCATTTT
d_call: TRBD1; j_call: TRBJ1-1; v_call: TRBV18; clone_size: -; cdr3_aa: CASSRGDRVGVTEAFF; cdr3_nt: TGTGCCAGCTCACGGGGTGACAGGGTTGGCGTTACTGAAGCTTTCTTT
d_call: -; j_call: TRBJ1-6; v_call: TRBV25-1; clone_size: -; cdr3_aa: CASRDAGRGLHSPLHF; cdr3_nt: TGTGCCAGCAGGGACGCTGGGAGGGGGTTACATTCACCCCTCCACTTT
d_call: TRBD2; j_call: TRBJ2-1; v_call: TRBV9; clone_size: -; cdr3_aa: CASSVQGAGGYNEQFF; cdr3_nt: TGTGCCAGCAGCGTTCAGGGAGCGGGGGGCTACAATGAGCAGTTCTTC
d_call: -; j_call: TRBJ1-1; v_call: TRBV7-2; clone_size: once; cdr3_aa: CASSLKGDTEAFF; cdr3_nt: TGTGCCAGCAGCTTAAAAGGAGACACTGAAGCTTTCTTT
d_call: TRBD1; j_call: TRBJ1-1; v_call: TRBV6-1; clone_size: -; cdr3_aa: CASRTGNTEAFF; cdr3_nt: TGTGCCAGCCGGACAGGGAACACTGAAGCTTTCTTT
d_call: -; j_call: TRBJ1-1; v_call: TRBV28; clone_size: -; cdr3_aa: CASSLGPGVGTEAFF; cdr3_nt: TGTGCCAGCAGTTTAGGACCAGGGGTAGGGACTGAAGCTTTCTTT
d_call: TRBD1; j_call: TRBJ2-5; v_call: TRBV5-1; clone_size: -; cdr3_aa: CASSFGQGATQYF; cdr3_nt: TGCGCCAGCAGCTTCGGACAGGGGGCGACCCAGTACTTC
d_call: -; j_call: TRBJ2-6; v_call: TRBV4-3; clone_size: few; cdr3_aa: CASSLEGWVGANVLTF; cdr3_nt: TGCGCCAGCAGCCTGGAGGGTTGGGTTGGGGCCAACGTCCTGACTTTC
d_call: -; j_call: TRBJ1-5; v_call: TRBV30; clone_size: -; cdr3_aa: CAWSVDTYQPQHF; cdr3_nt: TGTGCCTGGAGTGTTGACACCTATCAGCCCCAGCATTTT
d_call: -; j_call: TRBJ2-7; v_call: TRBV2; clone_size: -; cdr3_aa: CASSEQGSSYEQYF; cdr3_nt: TGTGCCAGCAGTGAACAGGGTAGCTCCTACGAGCAGTACTTC
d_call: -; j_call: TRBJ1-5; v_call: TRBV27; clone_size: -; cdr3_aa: CASKAANGLPQHF; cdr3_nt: TGTGCCAGCAAGGCAGCGAATGGACTCCCCCAGCATTTT
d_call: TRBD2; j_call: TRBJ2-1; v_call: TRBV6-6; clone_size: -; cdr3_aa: CASSYSGGGTYNEQFF; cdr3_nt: TGTGCCAGCAGTTATAGCGGGGGGGGGACCTACAATGAGCAGTTCTTC
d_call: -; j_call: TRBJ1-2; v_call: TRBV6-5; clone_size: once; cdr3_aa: CASSSLLYGYTF; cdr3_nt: TGTGCCAGCAGTTCCCTCCTCTATGGCTACACCTTC
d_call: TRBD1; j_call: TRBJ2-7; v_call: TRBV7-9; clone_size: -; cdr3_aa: CASSSRPDRGDEQYF; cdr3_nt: TGTGCCAGCAGCTCCCGTCCGGACAGGGGGGACGAGCAGTACTTC
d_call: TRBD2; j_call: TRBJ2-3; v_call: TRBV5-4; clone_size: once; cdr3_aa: CASSLLAGGPPDTQYF; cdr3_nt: TGTGCCAGCAGCCTTCTAGCGGGGGGGCCCCCAGATACGCAGTATTTT
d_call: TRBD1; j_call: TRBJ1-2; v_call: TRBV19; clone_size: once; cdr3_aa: CASGPGQSYGYTF; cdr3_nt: TGTGCCAGCGGACCGGGACAGAGCTATGGCTACACCTTC
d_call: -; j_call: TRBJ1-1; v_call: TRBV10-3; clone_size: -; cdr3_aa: CAISEHTGSSMSTEAFF; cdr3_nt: TGTGCCATCAGCGAACATACAGGCTCAAGTATGAGCACTGAAGCTTTCTTT
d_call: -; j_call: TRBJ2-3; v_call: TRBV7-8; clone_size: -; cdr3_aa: CASSEGLWDTQYF; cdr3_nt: TGTGCCAGCAGCGAAGGACTCTGGGATACGCAGTATTTT
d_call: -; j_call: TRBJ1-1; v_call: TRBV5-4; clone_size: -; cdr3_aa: CASSFHRVGKGDTEAFF; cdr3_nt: TGTGCCAGCAGCTTCCACAGGGTAGGAAAAGGAGACACTGAAGCTTTCTTT
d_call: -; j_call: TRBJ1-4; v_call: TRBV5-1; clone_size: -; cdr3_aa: CASSLGVKGVGEKLFF; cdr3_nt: TGCGCCAGCAGCTTGGGTGTCAAGGGAGTGGGAGAAAAACTGTTTTTT
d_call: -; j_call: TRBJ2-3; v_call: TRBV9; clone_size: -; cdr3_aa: CASSVGRAQGSTDTQYF; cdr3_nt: TGTGCCAGCAGCGTAGGCAGGGCCCAGGGGAGCACAGATACGCAGTATTTT
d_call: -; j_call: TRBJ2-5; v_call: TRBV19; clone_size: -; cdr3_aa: CASSIAVRGGVETQYF; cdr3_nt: TGTGCCAGTAGTATAGCCGTTCGAGGCGGGGTGGAGACCCAGTACTTC
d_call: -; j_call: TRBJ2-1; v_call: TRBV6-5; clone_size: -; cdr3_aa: CASSYPGVRSAEQFF; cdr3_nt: TGTGCCAGCAGTTACCCCGGGGTCCGCTCGGCTGAGCAGTTCTTC
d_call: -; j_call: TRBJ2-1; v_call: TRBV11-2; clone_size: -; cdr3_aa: CASSFLGGAVF; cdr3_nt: TGTGCCAGCAGCTTTTTGGGGGGGGCCGTCTTC
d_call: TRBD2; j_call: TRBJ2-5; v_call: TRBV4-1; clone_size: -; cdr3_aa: CASSQEQRGAGETQYF; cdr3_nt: TGCGCCAGCAGCCAAGAACAGCGGGGGGCGGGAGAGACCCAGTACTTC
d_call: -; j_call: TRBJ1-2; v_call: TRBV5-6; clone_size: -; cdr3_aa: CASSGQSYGYTF; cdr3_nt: TGTGCCAGCAGCGGACAGAGCTATGGCTACACCTTC
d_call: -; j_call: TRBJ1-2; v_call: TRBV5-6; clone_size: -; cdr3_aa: CASSRPTGIYGYTF; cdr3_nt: TGTGCCAGCAGCCGACCTACAGGGATCTATGGCTACACCTTC
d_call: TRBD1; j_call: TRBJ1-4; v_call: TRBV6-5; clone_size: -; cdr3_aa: CATLDRGHEKLFF; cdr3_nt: TGTGCCACCTTAGACAGGGGGCACGAAAAACTGTTTTTT
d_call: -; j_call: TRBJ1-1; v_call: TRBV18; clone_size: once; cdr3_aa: CASSPWRGANTEAFF; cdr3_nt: TGTGCCAGCTCCCCCTGGCGGGGGGCGAACACTGAAGCTTTCTTT
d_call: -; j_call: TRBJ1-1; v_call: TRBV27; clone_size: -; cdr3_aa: CASSSPGRRYGAFF; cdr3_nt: TGTGCCAGCAGTTCACCGGGGAGGCGCTACGGGGCTTTCTTT
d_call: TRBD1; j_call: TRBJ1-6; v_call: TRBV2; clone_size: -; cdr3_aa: CASSTGAQTFF; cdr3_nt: TGTGCCAGCAGTACAGGGGCCCAGACCTTCTTT
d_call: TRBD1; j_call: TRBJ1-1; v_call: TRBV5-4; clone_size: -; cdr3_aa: CASSLSDRVEAFF; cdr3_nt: TGTGCCAGCAGCTTGTCTGACAGGGTTGAAGCTTTCTTT
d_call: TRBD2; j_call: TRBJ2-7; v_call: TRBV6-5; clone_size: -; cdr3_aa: CASSYSGTSSHEQYF; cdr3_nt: TGTGCCAGCAGTTACTCCGGGACTAGCTCCCACGAGCAGTACTTC
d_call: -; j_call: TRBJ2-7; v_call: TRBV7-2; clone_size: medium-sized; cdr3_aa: CASSLGGASSYEQYF; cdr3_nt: TGTGCCAGCAGCTTAGGAGGTGCGAGCTCCTACGAGCAGTACTTC
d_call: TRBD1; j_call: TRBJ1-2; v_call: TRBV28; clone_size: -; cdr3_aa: CASSFVTGQGYGYTF; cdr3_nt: TGTGCCAGCAGTTTCGTGACGGGACAGGGCTATGGCTACACCTTC
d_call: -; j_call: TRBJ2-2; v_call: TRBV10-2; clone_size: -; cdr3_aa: CASSDRVAGELFF; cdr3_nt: TGCGCCAGCAGTGACAGGGTCGCCGGGGAGCTGTTTTTT
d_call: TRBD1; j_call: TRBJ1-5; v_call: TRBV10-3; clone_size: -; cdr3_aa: CAISTDRVGNQPQHF; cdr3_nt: TGTGCCATCAGTACCGACAGGGTAGGCAATCAGCCCCAGCATTTT
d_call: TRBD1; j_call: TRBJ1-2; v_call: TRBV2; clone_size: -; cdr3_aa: CASRDRVYGYTF; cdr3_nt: TGTGCCAGCCGGGACAGGGTCTATGGCTACACCTTC
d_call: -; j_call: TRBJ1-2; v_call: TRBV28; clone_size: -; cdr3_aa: CASRTQGYGYTF; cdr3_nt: TGTGCCAGCAGGACACAGGGATATGGCTACACCTTC
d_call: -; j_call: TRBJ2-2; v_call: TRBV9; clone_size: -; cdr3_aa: CASSPRGGGGPTGELFF; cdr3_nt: TGTGCCAGCAGCCCGCGTGGGGGCGGGGGCCCCACCGGGGAGCTGTTTTTT
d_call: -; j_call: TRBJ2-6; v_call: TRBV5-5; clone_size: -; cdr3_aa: CASSLQVYSSGANVLTF; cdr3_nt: TGTGCCAGCAGCTTACAGGTTTATAGCTCTGGGGCCAACGTCCTGACTTTC
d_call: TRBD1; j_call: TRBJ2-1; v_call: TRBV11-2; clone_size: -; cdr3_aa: CASSPGGRTGVGEQFF; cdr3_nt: TGTGCCAGCAGCCCAGGGGGGAGGACAGGGGTTGGTGAGCAGTTCTTC
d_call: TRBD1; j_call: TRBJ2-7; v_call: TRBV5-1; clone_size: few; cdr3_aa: CASSYSRKGAPYEQYF; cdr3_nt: TGCGCCAGCAGTTATTCTCGTAAGGGGGCCCCCTACGAGCAGTACTTC